Below, 27 T cell receptor beta chains from the same sample are listed, as sequenced in a study of blood T cell repertoires in COVID-19. The table came from immunoSEQ multiplex PCR; TCRdb's copy has only in-frame clones and leaves some out. The table shows about 200,000 clones, with 75% to 90% occurring only once. Sequencing was done on a sample of peripheral blood. The receptors here all came from a man between 40 and 49 years old with acute or convalescent COVID-19.

The chain joins TRBV27 to TRBJ2-3, with 11 bases identical to TRBD2. This CDR3 comprises 20 residues. Germline loops: CDR1 MNHEY, CDR2 SMNVEV (reference sequence). V dropped 6 bases and J dropped 4; count of bases not matched to a gene: 21. CDR3 region: CASSPQPLAGVGVTADTQYF. The DNA of the CDR3 is TGTGCCAGCAGCCCACAGCCACTAGCGGGAGTGGGTGTCACCGCAGATACGCAGTATTTT.

V gene TRBV3-1 (or the pseudogene TRBV3-2) combines with J gene TRBJ2-7; TRBD1 is a possible D gene (5 bases). From germline, CDR1 is LGHDT and CDR2 YNNKEL (reference sequence). This CDR3 region has 12 residues. V was pared by 0 bases and J by 6 bases, with 6 bases between. The CDR3 loop reads CASSQDDSEQYF. The CDR3 nucleotides are TGTGCCAGCAGCCAAGATGACAGCGAGCAGTACTTC.

This clone was counted a few times. This chain joins TRBV5-5 and TRBJ2-7, with TRBD1 as a possible D gene (6 bases). The germline V gene encodes CDR1 SGHKS and CDR2 YYEKEE (reference sequence). The V gene lost 4 bases and the J gene lost 7 bases, with 15 bases spanning the gap. CDR3 length: 13 amino acids. The CDR3 loop reads CASSRDMVGEQYF. The CDR3 DNA reads TGTGCCAGCAGCCGGGACATGGTGGGGGAGCAGTACTTC.

The V call is TRBV10-3, the J call TRBJ2-7, with D perhaps matching TRBD1 (6 bases). Germline V gene sequence: CDR1 ENHRY, CDR2 SYGVKD. The CDR3 consists of 14 residues. Trimming removed 3 bases from V and 6 bases from J, with 15 bases in between. CDR3 bases: TGTGCCATCAGTGATTCCAGGGGAGATCTCGAGCAGTACTTC. It yields the protein CAISDSRGDLEQYF.

The chain links TRBV5-6 to TRBJ2-3; a weak D match, TRBD2 (5 bases). Germline CDR1 is SGHDT and CDR2 is YYEEEE. There are 17 residues in the CDR3. Trimming cost V 3 bases and J 2 bases, with 19 bases left between them. For the CDR3, the DNA is TGTGCCAGCAGCTCACCGTGGACTCAACGAACCACAGATACGCAGTATTTT. It translates to CASSSPWTQRTTDTQYF.

J is TRBJ2-3 and V is TRBV11-2; 8 bases fit TRBD2. V lost 2 bases to trimming and J lost 4 bases; unmatched junction nucleotides: 2. CDR1 is SGHAT and CDR2 is FQNNGV in the germline V gene. The CDR3 is 14 amino acids. CDR3 nucleotides: TGTGCCAGCAGCTTAACAGCGGGAGCAGATACGCAGTATTTT. This sequence encodes CASSLTAGADTQYF.

J is TRBJ1-5 and V is TRBV6-1; D may be TRBD1 (6 bases). Trimming left V 3 bases short and J 3 bases short, with 9 bases between. CDR1 and CDR2 (germline): MNHNS, SASEGT. The CDR3 totals 14 residues. Written as DNA, the CDR3 is TGTGCCAGCAGTGAGAACAGGGCCAATCAGCCCCAGCATTTT. It codes for CASSENRANQPQHF.

This sequence joins TRBV5-1 and TRBJ2-2; tentative D call: TRBD1 (5 bases). Germline values: CDR1 SGHRS, CDR2 YFSETQ. The ends were cut back, 0 bases at V and 0 bases at J, with 15 bases in the middle. The CDR3 length is 18 residues. The CDR3 sequence is CASSLATGGDPNTGELFF. In DNA form, the CDR3 reads TGCGCCAGCAGCTTGGCAACAGGTGGGGATCCGAACACCGGGGAGCTGTTTTTT.

V is TRBV27 and J is TRBJ2-1, with 11 nucleotides matching TRBD2. V was clipped by 5 bases and J by 9 bases; unmatched bases: 6. CDR3 size: 14 residues. Germline loops: CDR1 MNHEY, CDR2 SMNVEV (reference sequence). The CDR3 loop reads CASSGSGRVGEQFF. CDR3 coding DNA: TGTGCCAGCAGTGGTAGCGGGAGGGTCGGTGAGCAGTTCTTC.

The chain combines TRBV2 with TRBJ1-1; TRBD1 matches at 7 bases. Trimming at V came to 4 bases and at J to 1 base, leaving 6 bases not matched to a gene. The germline V gene has CDR1 SNHLY and CDR2 FYNNEI. The CDR3 covers 15 residues. The CDR3 sequence: CASSVGTAGNTEAFF. CDR3 in DNA: TGTGCCAGCAGTGTTGGGACAGCCGGGAACACTGAAGCTTTCTTT. Full variable domain (missing parts from reference TRBV2 and TRBJ1-1): EPEVTQTPSHQVTQMGQEVILRCVPISNHLYFYWYRQILGQKVEFLVSFYNNEISEKSEIFDDQFSVERPDGSNFTLKIRSTKLEDSAMYFCASSVGTAGNTEAFFGQGTRLTVV.

This chain uses TRBV11-1 with TRBJ1-6, with TRBD1 identical over 8 bases. Germline assignment: CDR1 SGHAT and CDR2 FQDESV (reference sequence). V trimming: 5 bases; J trimming: 10 bases; junction bases outside the gene matches: 10. The CDR3 loop spans 15 amino acids. The CDR3 region is CASSPRTGPNSPLHF. The CDR3 DNA follows: TGTGCCAGCAGCCCCCGGACAGGGCCGAACTCACCCCTCCACTTT.

The gene calls are TRBV4-1 and TRBJ2-4, with D unresolved. V gave up 1 base and J gave up 6 bases, with 13 bases separating them. This CDR3 is 15 amino acids long. Germline V gives CDR1 MGHRA, CDR2 YSYEKL. The CDR3 DNA reads TGCGCCAGCAGCCAAGGAAGAACGTCCGGAAACATTCAGTACTTC. This encodes CASSQGRTSGNIQYF.

This clone appeared a few times. V gene TRBV5-4 combines with J gene TRBJ2-7; tentative D call: TRBD2 (6 bases). This CDR3 region has 14 residues. Germline loops: CDR1 SGHNT, CDR2 YYREEE (reference sequence). V shed 0 bases and J shed 4 bases, with 11 bases lying between them. CDR3 loop: CASSLGGSGYEQYF. The CDR3 nucleotides are TGTGCCAGCAGCTTGGGGGGGAGCGGGTACGAGCAGTACTTC.

The rearrangement joins TRBV12-3 or TRBV12-4 to TRBJ2-5; D uncertain. CDR3 length: 11 amino acids. With 6 bases removed from V and 2 bases from J, the gap between germline ends came to 4 bases. The CDR3 here is CASSMQETQYF. CDR3 DNA: TGTGCCAGCAGCATGCAAGAGACCCAGTACTTC.

J is TRBJ2-6 and V is TRBV12-5, with D possibly matching TRBD2 (6 bases). Germline V gene sequence: CDR1 LGHNT, CDR2 FRNRAP. V was cut by 5 bases and J by 3 bases, with 8 bases left in between. The CDR3 has 14 residues. The CDR3 DNA is TGTGCTAGTGGTCCGGGAGTTGGGGCCAACGTCCTGACTTTC. Amino acids: CASGPGVGANVLTF.

J is TRBJ2-2 and V is TRBV10-3; 8 bases fit TRBD2. Per the germline V gene, CDR1 is ENHRY and CDR2 is SYGVKD. The CDR3 has 17 amino acids. After removal of 2 bases from V and 4 bases from J, the junction contained 9 bases not matched to a gene. CDR3 nucleotide sequence: TGTGCCATCAGTGAGGAGGCGGGAGGAGGAGGCACCGGGGAGCTGTTTTTT. Encoded protein: CAISEEAGGGGTGELFF.

This chain joins TRBV10-3 and TRBJ1-1; 9 nucleotides line up with TRBD1. Germline assignment: CDR1 ENHRY and CDR2 SYGVKD. The V segment lost 7 bases and the J segment 2 bases; nucleotides outside the gene matches: 5. CDR3 length: 14 residues. The CDR3 DNA follows: TGTGCCATCAATGCGGGACAGGGAAACACTGAAGCTTTCTTT. This codes for CAINAGQGNTEAFF.

The gene calls are TRBV7-9 and TRBJ1-1; TRBD1 agrees at 10 bases. V was pared by 6 bases and J by 6 bases, with 7 bases of the junction left unmatched. The CDR3 contains 14 residues. Germline CDR1 and CDR2: SEHNR and FQNEAQ (reference sequence). The CDR3 DNA reads TGTGCCAGCAGAAAGACAGGGGGCATTGCTGAAGCTTTCTTT. This sequence encodes CASRKTGGIAEAFF.

The gene calls are TRBV5-4 and TRBJ2-2; 9 nucleotides line up with TRBD2. The CDR3 extends over 16 amino acids. With V trimmed by 4 bases and J by 5 bases, 9 bases remained unmatched. Per germline, CDR1 SGHNT and CDR2 YYREEE (reference sequence). CDR3 sequence: CASSTPASGETGELFF. The CDR3 DNA follows: TGTGCCAGCAGCACCCCCGCTAGCGGGGAGACCGGGGAGCTGTTTTTT.

In nucleotides, the CDR3 is TGTGCCAGTAGTTCTTACCGGGAGTCTCGCAATCAGCCCCAGCATTTT. Its translation is CASSSYRESRNQPQHF. V gene TRBV19 combines with J gene TRBJ1-5; no clear D. The CDR3 runs 16 residues. Germline V lookup: CDR1 LNHDA, CDR2 SQIVND (reference sequence). The V gene lost 5 bases and the J gene lost 2 bases, with 16 bases spanning the gap. Supplemented by reference TRBV19 and TRBJ1-5, the full variable domain reads DGGITQSPKYLFRKEGQNVTLSCEQNLNHDAMYWYRQDPGQGLRLIYYSQIVNDFQKGDIAEGYSVSREKKESFPLTVTSAQKNPTAFYLCASSSYRESRNQPQHFGDGTRLSIL.

V is TRBV11-3 and J is TRBJ2-1; D perhaps matches TRBD2 (6 bases). The ends were cut back, 0 bases at V and 9 bases at J, with 12 bases in the middle. Germline V gene data show CDR1 as SGHNT and CDR2 as YENEEA. The CDR3 length is 14 residues. CDR3 in DNA: TGTGCCAGCAGCTTAGAATCTAGCGTTGCTGAGCAGTTCTTC. It translates to CASSLESSVAEQFF.

This rearrangement joins TRBV11-3 to TRBJ2-2; D is uncertain. This CDR3 has 14 amino acids. V lost 2 bases and J lost 1, with 5 bases in between. Germline CDR1 is SGHNT and CDR2 is YENEEA. The CDR3 region is CASSLSRNTGELFF. CDR3 DNA: TGTGCCAGCAGCTTAAGCCGGAACACCGGGGAGCTGTTTTTT. Variable domain in full (rest from reference TRBV11-3 and TRBJ2-2): EAGVVQSPRYKIIEKKQPVAFWCNPISGHNTLYWYLQNLGQGPELLIRYENEEAVDDSQLPKDRFSAERLKGVDSTLKIQPAELGDSAVYLCASSLSRNTGELFFGEGSRLTVL.

A few counts support this clone. The rearrangement links TRBV3-1 (or the pseudogene TRBV3-2) to TRBJ1-4, with TRBD1 as a possible D gene (5 bases). The CDR3 contains 17 residues. The germline CDR1 and CDR2 sequences are LGHDT and YNNKEL (reference sequence). Trimming took off 4 bases at V and 3 bases at J, with 18 bases between the two ends. The CDR3 loop is CASSRQGSLRANEKLFF. The CDR3, as DNA: TGTGCCAGCAGCCGTCAGGGTTCCCTTCGGGCTAATGAAAAACTGTTTTTT.

The CDR3 DNA follows: TGTGCCAGTAGTATTAATCGGGATCTGGGGTTTGGCTACACCTTC. Its translation is CASSINRDLGFGYTF. The chain employs TRBV19 and TRBJ1-2, with D unresolved. The CDR3 sequence is 15 residues long. The V gene's germline CDR1 is LNHDA and CDR2 SQIVND (reference sequence). Trimming left V 3 bases short and J 7 bases short, with 18 bases between.

V and J are TRBV7-8 and TRBJ2-3; 8 nucleotides agree with TRBD2. The CDR3 totals 15 residues. Germline loops: CDR1 SGHVS, CDR2 FQNEAQ. V gave up 2 bases and J gave up 5 bases; unmatched junction bases: 6. The CDR3 DNA reads as TGTGCCAGCAGCTTACCAGGGACTAGTGGAGATACGCAGTATTTT. Its protein product is CASSLPGTSGDTQYF.

The rearrangement links TRBV29-1 to TRBJ1-2, with a tentative D call TRBD1 (5 bases). V dropped 7 bases and J dropped 8 bases, with 17 bases sitting between them. The germline CDR1 and CDR2 sequences are SQVTM and ANQGSEA. The CDR3 is made up of 12 amino acids. CDR3 protein: CSASGLEGGYTF. CDR3 sequence (DNA): TGCAGCGCCTCGGGACTGGAGGGCGGCTACACCTTC.

The V gene is TRBV29-1, the J gene TRBJ1-5, with D possibly matching TRBD1 (6 bases). CDR1 is SQVTM, CDR2 ANQGSEA, per germline. Trimming cost V 4 bases and J 3 bases, with 16 bases left between them. This CDR3 contains 15 residues. CDR3 region: CSVGIGPGVNQPQHF. DNA for the CDR3: TGCAGCGTTGGAATAGGGCCAGGGGTCAATCAGCCCCAGCATTTT.